The text below deals with one T cell receptor (beta chain). Its antigen is unknown. The sample is drawn from a study of cytomegalovirus exposure and HLA in healthy donors. Researchers ran the PCR with 60 Vbeta and 13 Jbeta primers. Measured with immunoSEQ multiplex PCR; TCRdb has only the in-frame clones, and not every one. The sample yields roughly 230,000 clones, over 90% seen once. Whole-study results and caveats: Reportedly, HLA-A and HLA-B alleles of most subjects were accurately predicted from TCR beta. There were some V segments, including TRBV6-2 and TRBV6-3, excluded as indistinguishable.

Germline V gene sequence: CDR1 GTSNPN, CDR2 SVGIG (reference sequence). CDR3 length equals 12 residues. Trimming shortened V by 0 bases and J by 8 bases, and 10 bases separated the two germline ends. This TCR was sampled from a girl aged 2 to 9 in good health and CMV-seronegative. Sequenced: PBMCs. V and J are TRBV30 and TRBJ1-2; weak D call: TRBD1 (5 bases). As DNA, the CDR3 is TGTGCCTGGAGTGTGAACGGGGGGGGCTACACCTTC. This gives the protein CAWSVNGGGYTF.